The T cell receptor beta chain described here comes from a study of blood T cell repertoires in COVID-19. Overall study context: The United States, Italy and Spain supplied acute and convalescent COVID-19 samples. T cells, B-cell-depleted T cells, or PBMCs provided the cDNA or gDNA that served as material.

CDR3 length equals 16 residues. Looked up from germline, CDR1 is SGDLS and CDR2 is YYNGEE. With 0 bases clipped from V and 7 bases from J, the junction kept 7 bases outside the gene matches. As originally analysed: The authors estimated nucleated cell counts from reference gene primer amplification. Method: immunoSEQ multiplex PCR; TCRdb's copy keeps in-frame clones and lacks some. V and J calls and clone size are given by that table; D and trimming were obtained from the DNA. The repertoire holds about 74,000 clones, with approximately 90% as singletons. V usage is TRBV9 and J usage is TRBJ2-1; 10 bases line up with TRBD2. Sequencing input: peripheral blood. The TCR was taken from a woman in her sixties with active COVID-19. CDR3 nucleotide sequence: TGTGCCAGCAGCGTAGTGGGGGCTAGCGGGAGAAATGAGCAGTTCTTC. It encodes CASSVVGASGRNEQFF.